This T cell receptor (beta chain) was sequenced for a study of cytomegalovirus exposure and HLA in healthy donors. Study conclusions and caveats: As was reported, the classifier diagnosed cytomegalovirus status with high specificity and sensitivity. It emerged from a later analysis that several of the most significant clusters appeared to be linked to common viral pathogens.

The PCR was carried out with 60 Vbeta primers and 13 Jbeta primers. Here immunoSEQ multiplex PCR was the method, and the copy in TCRdb shows in-frame clones only, minus some. This sample has roughly 120,000 clones; around four fifths occur once, and the top ten carry 30%. A remark on this clone: Its antigen is not known.

Germline lookup yields CDR1 MDHEN and CDR2 SYDVKM. V gave up 4 bases and J gave up 5 bases; unmatched junction bases: 10. This CDR3 spans 16 amino acids. What was sequenced was PBMCs. The TCR originated in a man aged 60 to 75 in good health and CMV-seropositive. This chain joins TRBV28 and TRBJ2-3, with 9 nucleotides matching TRBD2. CDR3 coding DNA: TGTGCCAGCAGTTCCCCGGGCGGGAGGGAAAGAGATACGCAGTATTTT. This sequence encodes CASSSPGGRERDTQYF.